Below, 9 T cell receptor beta chains from the same sample are listed, as sequenced in a study of T-cell memory formation after mild COVID-19. Each CDR3 protein is one row after TCRdb ran MiXCR on the 5' RACE reads. The sample includes over 130,000 distinct CDR3 sequences, more than 13% of them seen just once. Sequencing was done on a sample of PBMCs or a T cell subset sorted from them (not recorded which). The receptors originated from an adult woman who had mild COVID-19 (a few samples of this study predate the infection). Cell type and time point are not known.

This clonotype showed up just a few times. The chain is built from TRBV19 and TRBJ1-3; D not resolved. The CDR3 length is 14 residues. Germline loops: CDR1 LNHDA, CDR2 SQIVND (reference sequence). The ends were cut back, 9 bases at V and 0 bases at J, with 12 bases in the middle. CDR3: CASRHAVSGNTIYF. For the CDR3, the DNA is TGTGCCAGCCGACATGCCGTCTCTGGAAACACCATATATTTT.

The chain employs TRBV5-1 and TRBJ1-1; D is perhaps TRBD1 (5 bases). The CDR3 runs 15 residues. V lost 5 bases, J lost 0 bases, and 14 bases lay in between. CDR1 and CDR2 from the germline V gene are SGHRS and YFSETQ. The CDR3 DNA reads TGCGCCAGCAGACAGTTCTGGGGGATGAACACTGAAGCTTTCTTT. Protein: CASRQFWGMNTEAFF.

This clonotype came up a few times. The chain carries TRBV5-8 and TRBJ2-6, with D unclear. This CDR3 has 14 residues. Germline V gene data show CDR1 as SGHTS and CDR2 as YDEGEE. V dropped 8 bases and J dropped 2 bases, with 11 bases sitting between them. CDR3 in amino acids: CARTRPAGANVLTF. CDR3 bases: TGTGCCAGAACAAGGCCTGCTGGGGCCAACGTCCTGACTTTC.

This clonotype was picked up a small number of times. This rearrangement joins TRBV6-5 to TRBJ2-7, with 9 nucleotides matching TRBD1. The CDR3 is 15 amino acids. Per germline, CDR1 MNHEY and CDR2 SVGAGI. The V gene end was trimmed by 1 base and the J gene end by 6 bases; junction bases not matched to a gene: 7. CDR3 loop: CASSYYTGQGREQYF. The CDR3 DNA reads as TGTGCCAGCAGTTACTACACGGGACAGGGTCGCGAGCAGTACTTC.

The table lists this clonotype with a few counts. The chain recombines TRBV4-1 with TRBJ1-1; no reliable D call. In germline, CDR1 is MGHRA, CDR2 YSYEKL. V gave up 1 base and J gave up 1 base, with 4 bases separating them. The CDR3 has 13 residues. The DNA of the CDR3 is TGCGCCAGCAGCCAAGTGACGAACACTGAAGCTTTCTTT. The encoded protein is CASSQVTNTEAFF.

This clonotype was picked up many times. The chain is built from TRBV29-1 and TRBJ1-1, with D unclear. The germline gives CDR1 SQVTM, CDR2 ANQGSEA. This CDR3 spans 14 amino acids. The germline V and J ends were trimmed by 0 bases and 4 bases, with 12 bases remaining between them. The CDR3 region is CSVEEGGMGTEAFF. The CDR3 DNA reads TGCAGCGTTGAAGAGGGAGGGATGGGCACTGAAGCTTTCTTT.

The genes are TRBV11-2 and TRBJ2-7, with 10 bases matching TRBD2. Germline V gene sequence: CDR1 SGHAT, CDR2 FQNNGV. CDR3 length equals 15 residues. The V gene end was trimmed by 5 bases and the J gene end by 2 bases; junction bases not matched to a gene: 6. The CDR3 region is CASSPRLAGAYEQYF. The DNA for the CDR3 is TGTGCCAGCAGCCCAAGACTAGCGGGTGCCTACGAGCAGTACTTC.

The V call is TRBV3-1, the J call TRBJ1-1; D is undetermined. CDR1 is LGHDT and CDR2 is YNNKEL in the germline V gene (reference sequence). V was trimmed by 1 base and J by 0 bases, leaving 12 bases between them. This CDR3 is built from 16 residues. CDR3 in amino acids: CASSQVRAGMNTEAFF. In nucleotides, the CDR3 is TGTGCCAGCAGCCAAGTCAGAGCCGGAATGAACACTGAAGCTTTCTTT. Full variable domain (rest looked up from reference TRBV3-1 and TRBJ1-1): DTAVSQTPKYLVTQMGNDKSIKCEQNLGHDTMYWYKQDSKKFLKIMFSYNNKELIINETVPNRFSPKSPDKAHLNLHINSLELGDSAVYFCASSQVRAGMNTEAFFGQGTRLTVV.

This clonotype has a handful of counts. The CDR3 DNA sequence: TGTGCCAGCAGCGCGGGACTTCCTAATGAGCAGTTCTTC. As protein: CASSAGLPNEQFF. The J gene is TRBJ2-1, the V gene TRBV9; tentative D call: TRBD2 (6 bases). V was shortened by 3 bases and J by 7 bases, with 11 bases between the two germline ends. Germline loops: CDR1 SGDLS, CDR2 YYNGEE. The CDR3 length is 13 residues. The full variable domain, with the rest looked up from reference TRBV9 and TRBJ2-1, is DSGVTQTPKHLITATGQRVTLRCSPRSGDLSVYWYQQSLDQGLQFLIQYYNGEERAKGNILERFSAQQFPDLHSELNLSSLELGDSALYFCASSAGLPNEQFFGPGTRLTVL.